This T cell receptor (beta chain) was captured by sequencing in a study of siplizumab effects on memory and regulatory T cells. Overall study results and limits: Memory cells seemed less diverse than naive T cells, which also seemed major contributors to the alloresponse. Siplizumab significantly reduced alloreactive sequences traceable to unstimulated CD4+ memory cells.

This CDR3 region has 15 residues. From germline, CDR1 is MGHRA and CDR2 YSYEKL. V was pared by 0 bases and J by 0 bases, with 8 bases between. A word on this clone: Its antigen is still unknown.

Profiling relied on immunoSEQ multiplex PCR, and the TCRdb table lists in-frame clones only, not all of them. Of approximately 90,000 clones detected, approximately 95% appear once; the ten largest clones hold around 0.3%. The V gene is TRBV4-1, the J gene TRBJ1-1; D is ambiguous. This receptor was identified in a human donor in good health. Sequencing used non-Treg CD4+ T cells sorted from blood. CDR3 protein: CASSQDVTLNTEAFF. CDR3 DNA: TGCGCCAGCAGCCAAGACGTCACCTTGAACACTGAAGCTTTCTTT.